Below, 16 T cell receptor beta chains from the same sample are listed, as sequenced in a study of CD4+ T cells in melanoma (dated 2022 in TCRdb). The method was the immunoSEQ multiplex PCR assay. TCRdb re-hosts the immuneACCESS table, in-frame sequences only. Its copies lack some clones; in the studies checked, an unresolved V gene accounts for under half of them, and the cause for the rest is not known. The sample table holds 15,000 to 20,000 clones, of which approximately 79% were seen once. The top ten constitute approximately 12% of the sample. The sample consisted of cells from a culture (not recorded whether cultured in vitro). Every receptor here comes from a human donor with melanoma.

Turning to this clone: Mismatch with germline at one junction end may stem from a read error. The genes are TRBV10-3 and TRBJ2-7, with 7 bases aligning to TRBD1. Germline V CDR1 and CDR2: ENHRY, SYGVKD. This CDR3 contains 13 residues. CDR3 sequence (DNA): TGTGCCAGCAGTCTCCACCACAGGGGCGAGCAGTACTTC. Protein: CASSLHHRGEQYF.

V usage is TRBV18 and J usage is TRBJ2-7, with TRBD1 as a possible D gene (5 bases). This CDR3 has 13 residues. V was cut by 2 bases and J by 6 bases, with 11 bases left in between. From germline, CDR1 is KGHSH and CDR2 LQKENI. The CDR3: CASSPSFDSEQYF. The CDR3 DNA reads TGTGCCAGCTCACCATCATTCGACAGCGAGCAGTACTTC.

The chain joins TRBV5-4 to TRBJ2-3; 12 bases map to TRBD2. Trimming cost V 8 bases and J 8 bases; bases outside gene matches: 18. The CDR3 is 17 amino acids. The germline V gene has CDR1 SGHNT and CDR2 YYREEE (reference sequence). The CDR3 is CASSTPSGGAAGGTQYF. CDR3 coding DNA: TGTGCCAGTTCAACCCCTAGCGGGGGGGCTGCTGGTGGTACGCAGTATTTT.

The chain links TRBV5-6 to TRBJ1-5; a possible D gene is TRBD1 (5 bases). The germline V gene encodes CDR1 SGHDT and CDR2 YYEEEE. V gave up 1 base and J gave up 11 bases, with 13 bases separating them. The CDR3 totals 13 residues. CDR3 loop: CASSLNSWGAQHF. As DNA, the CDR3 is TGTGCCAGCAGCTTGAATTCCTGGGGGGCCCAGCATTTT.

This CDR3 reads CASSFGSRETQYF. The CDR3 DNA sequence: TGTGCCAGCAGCTTTGGGAGTCGAGAGACCCAGTACTTC. The genes are TRBV7-2 and TRBJ2-5; weak D call: TRBD2 (5 bases). The CDR3 is made up of 13 amino acids. The ends were cut back, 3 bases at V and 4 bases at J, with 9 bases in the middle. Germline CDR1 SGHTA, CDR2 FQGNSA.

The V gene is TRBV5-1, the J gene TRBJ2-5, with D maybe TRBD1 (5 bases). V lost 0 bases to trimming and J lost 3 bases, with 12 bases between them. This CDR3 region has 15 residues. The germline V gene has CDR1 SGHRS and CDR2 YFSETQ. The CDR3 here is CASSLAPTAKETQYF. Written as DNA, the CDR3 is TGCGCCAGCAGCTTGGCCCCGACAGCTAAAGAGACCCAGTACTTC.

The V call is TRBV14, the J call TRBJ2-1, with 9 bases aligning to TRBD2. Germline CDR1 and CDR2: SGHDN and FVKESK. After removal of 1 base from V and 8 bases from J, the junction contained 12 bases not matched to a gene. The CDR3 spans 17 residues. CDR3 residues: CASSQGALRGGRYEQFF. Here the CDR3 DNA reads TGTGCCAGCAGCCAAGGTGCCTTGCGGGGGGGCCGGTATGAGCAGTTCTTC.

This rearrangement joins TRBV6-5 to TRBJ2-1, with 9 bases fitting TRBD2. The V segment lost 6 bases and the J segment 10 bases; nucleotides outside the gene matches: 13. Germline V gene sequence: CDR1 MNHEY, CDR2 SVGAGI. The CDR3 is 15 residues long. CDR3 residues: CASRTRRGGLGEQFF. Here the CDR3 DNA reads TGTGCCAGCAGGACGAGGCGGGGGGGCCTTGGGGAGCAGTTCTTC.

The genes are TRBV5-1 and TRBJ1-6; D might be TRBD1 (5 bases). The V and J ends lost 0 bases and 8 bases respectively, with 12 bases between them. Germline lookup yields CDR1 SGHRS and CDR2 YFSETQ. This CDR3 is built from 15 residues. CDR3 amino acids: CASSLAPRDDSPLHF. CDR3 DNA sequence: TGCGCCAGCAGCTTGGCTCCCAGGGATGATTCACCCCTCCACTTT.

The chain carries TRBV11-2 and TRBJ1-1; the D gene is possibly TRBD1 (6 bases). Germline values: CDR1 SGHAT, CDR2 FQNNGV. V was shortened by 0 bases and J by 1 base, with 15 bases between the two germline ends. The CDR3 loop spans 17 amino acids. This chain's CDR3 is CASSLDPWTDANTEAFF. The CDR3 bases are TGTGCCAGCAGCTTAGATCCTTGGACAGATGCGAACACTGAAGCTTTCTTT.

The V gene is TRBV4-1, the J gene TRBJ1-4; 9 bases agree with TRBD1. Germline-derived CDR1 and CDR2 are MGHRA and YSYEKL. The CDR3 covers 14 residues. Losses at the gene ends were 6 bases for V and 5 bases for J; bases not matched to a gene: 4. CDR3 coding DNA: TGCGCCAGCAGACTCGGACAGGGGAATGAAAAACTGTTTTTT. Translation: CASRLGQGNEKLFF.

This clone occurred a few times. The chain carries TRBV30 and TRBJ1-3; D is perhaps TRBD1 (6 bases). The CDR3 is made up of 15 amino acids. Per germline, CDR1 GTSNPN and CDR2 SVGIG (reference sequence). The V end was cut by 4 bases, the J end by 5 bases, with 18 bases between. As DNA, the CDR3 is TGTGCCTGGACCTTAGATGGGACATCGCGAAACACCATATATTTT. Its translation: CAWTLDGTSRNTIYF.

CDR3 region: CAIGGTGYGYTF. CDR3 DNA: TGTGCCATCGGGGGGACAGGATATGGCTACACCTTC. The genes are TRBV10-3 and TRBJ1-2, with 8 bases lining up with TRBD1. There are 12 residues in the CDR3. Germline CDR1 ENHRY, CDR2 SYGVKD. V was pared by 8 bases and J by 5 bases, with 4 bases of the junction left unmatched.

V usage is TRBV5-5 and J usage is TRBJ2-1; D is possibly TRBD1 (6 bases). This CDR3 is built from 16 residues. The V gene's germline CDR1 is SGHKS and CDR2 YYEKEE (reference sequence). V was clipped by 1 base and J by 6 bases, with 17 bases between them. In nucleotides, the CDR3 is TGTGCCAGCAGCTTGTTTATGTGGACAGAAGGCAATGAGCAGTTCTTC. It translates to CASSLFMWTEGNEQFF.

The chain recombines TRBV30 with TRBJ1-1; 7 bases align to TRBD1. The germline V gene has CDR1 GTSNPN and CDR2 SVGIG (reference sequence). The CDR3 sequence is 15 residues long. The junction had 10 bases not matched to a gene; V was cut back by 1 base and J by 5 bases. CDR3 residues: CAWSGIETGETEAFF. The DNA of the CDR3 is TGTGCCTGGAGTGGAATAGAAACAGGGGAAACTGAAGCTTTCTTT.

The chain links TRBV5-1 to TRBJ1-2; the match to TRBD1 covers 8 bases. The CDR3 spans 15 residues. Germline CDR1 and CDR2: SGHRS and YFSETQ. With 4 bases clipped from V and 5 bases from J, the junction kept 10 bases outside the gene matches. DNA for the CDR3: TGCGCCAGCAGCATTCGGACAGGGACGATATATGGCTACACCTTC. This gives the protein CASSIRTGTIYGYTF.